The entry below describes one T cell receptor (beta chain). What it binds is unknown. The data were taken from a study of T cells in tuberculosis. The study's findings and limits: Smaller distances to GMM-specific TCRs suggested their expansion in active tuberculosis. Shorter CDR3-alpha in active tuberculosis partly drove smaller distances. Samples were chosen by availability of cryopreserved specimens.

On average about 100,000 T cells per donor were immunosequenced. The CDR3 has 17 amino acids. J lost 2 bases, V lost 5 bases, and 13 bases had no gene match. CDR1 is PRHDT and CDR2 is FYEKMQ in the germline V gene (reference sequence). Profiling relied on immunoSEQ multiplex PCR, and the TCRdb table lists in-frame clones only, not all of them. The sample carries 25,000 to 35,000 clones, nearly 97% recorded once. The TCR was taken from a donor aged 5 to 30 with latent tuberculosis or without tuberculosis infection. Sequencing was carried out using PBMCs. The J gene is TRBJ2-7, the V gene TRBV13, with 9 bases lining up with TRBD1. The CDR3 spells CASSTHSGTGLAYEQYF. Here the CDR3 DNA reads TGTGCCAGCAGCACACACTCCGGGACAGGGCTCGCCTACGAGCAGTACTTC.